The T cell receptor (beta chain) described here comes from a study of T-cell memory formation after mild COVID-19. Study summary: The study found TCR clusters largely donor specific.

Germline V lookup: CDR1 SGHTA, CDR2 FQGNSA. The CDR3 extends over 18 amino acids. J gave up 1 base and V 5 bases, and 11 bases lay outside the gene matches. TCRalpha and TCRbeta libraries used 5'RACE with constant-segment primers and UMIs. Each CDR3 protein is one row after TCRdb ran MiXCR on the 5' RACE reads. The sample lists a few hundred thousand distinct CDR3 sequences, around a fifth occurring once. V gene TRBV7-2 combines with J gene TRBJ1-5, with TRBD1 matching 10 bases. The sequence was obtained from an adult woman who had mild COVID-19 (a few samples of this study predate the infection). Cell type and time point are not known. The specimen was PBMCs or a T cell subset sorted from them (not recorded which). This chain's CDR3 is CASSTPDRGLASNQPQHF. CDR3 DNA: TGTGCCAGCAGCACTCCCGACAGGGGGCTCGCCAGCAATCAGCCCCAGCATTTT. Based on the CDR3 plus reference TRBV7-2 and TRBJ1-5, the full variable domain is GAGVSQSPSNKVTEKGKDVELRCDPISGHTALYWYRQSLGQGLEFLIYFQGNSAPDKSGLPSDRFSAERTGGSVSTLTIQRTQQEDSAVYLCASSTPDRGLASNQPQHFGDGTRLSIL.